Below, one TCR beta chain is given with its context. The data belong to a study of tumor T cells in aggressive B-cell lymphoma. CDR1 and CDR2 (germline): MNHEY, SMNVEV (reference sequence). V was clipped by 4 bases and J by 4 bases, with 10 bases between them. The CDR3 contains 13 residues. Assay: immunoSEQ multiplex PCR; the TCRdb copy retains only in-frame clones and omits some. The profile covers about 5,000 clones, with over 70% appearing a single time and 4% to 6% taken by the ten largest. The chain recombines TRBV27 with TRBJ1-2, with D hard to call. The clonotype was recovered from an adult with diffuse large B cell lymphoma. Material: tumor tissue. The CDR3 DNA sequence: TGTGCCAGCAGTTCCGGGAGATTCTATGGCTACACCTTC. It encodes CASSSGRFYGYTF.